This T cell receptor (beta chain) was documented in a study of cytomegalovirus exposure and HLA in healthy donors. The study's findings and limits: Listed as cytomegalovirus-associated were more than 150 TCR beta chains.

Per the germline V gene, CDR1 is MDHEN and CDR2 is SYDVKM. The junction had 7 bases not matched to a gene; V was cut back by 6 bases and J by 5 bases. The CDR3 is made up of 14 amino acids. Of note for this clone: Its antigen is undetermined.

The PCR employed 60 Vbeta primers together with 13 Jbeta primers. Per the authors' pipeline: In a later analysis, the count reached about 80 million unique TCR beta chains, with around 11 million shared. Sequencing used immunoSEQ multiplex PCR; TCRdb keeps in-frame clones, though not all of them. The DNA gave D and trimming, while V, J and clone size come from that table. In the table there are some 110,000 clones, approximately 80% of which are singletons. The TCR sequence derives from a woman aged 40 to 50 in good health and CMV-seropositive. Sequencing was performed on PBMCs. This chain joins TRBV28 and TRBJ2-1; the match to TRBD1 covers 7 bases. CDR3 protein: CASSSPTGNNEQFF. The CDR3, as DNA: TGTGCCAGCAGCTCTCCGACAGGGAACAATGAGCAGTTCTTC.